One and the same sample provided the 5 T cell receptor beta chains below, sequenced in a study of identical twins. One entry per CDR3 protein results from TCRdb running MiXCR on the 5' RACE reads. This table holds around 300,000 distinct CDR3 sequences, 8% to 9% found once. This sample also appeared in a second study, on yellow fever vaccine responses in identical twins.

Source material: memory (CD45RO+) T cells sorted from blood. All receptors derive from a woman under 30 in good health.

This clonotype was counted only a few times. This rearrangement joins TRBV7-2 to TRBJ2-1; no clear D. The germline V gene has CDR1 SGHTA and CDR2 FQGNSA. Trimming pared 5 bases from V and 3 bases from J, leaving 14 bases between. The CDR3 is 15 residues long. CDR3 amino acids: CASSIDQTFYNEQFF. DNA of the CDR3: TGTGCCAGCAGCATCGACCAAACCTTCTACAATGAGCAGTTCTTC.

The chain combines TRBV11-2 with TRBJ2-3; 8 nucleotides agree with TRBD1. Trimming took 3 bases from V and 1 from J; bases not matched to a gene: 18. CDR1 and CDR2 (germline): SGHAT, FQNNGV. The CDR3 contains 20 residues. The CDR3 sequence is CASSFRPNPAGGAGTDTQYF. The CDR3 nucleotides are TGTGCCAGCAGCTTCCGCCCTAACCCCGCAGGGGGCGCAGGCACAGATACGCAGTATTTT.

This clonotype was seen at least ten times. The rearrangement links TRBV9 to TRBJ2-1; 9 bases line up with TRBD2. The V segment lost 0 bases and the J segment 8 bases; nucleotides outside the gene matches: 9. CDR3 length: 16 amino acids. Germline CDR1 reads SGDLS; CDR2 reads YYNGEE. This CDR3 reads CASSVEGSGGLYEQFF. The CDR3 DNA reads TGTGCCAGCAGCGTAGAGGGGAGCGGGGGGTTGTATGAGCAGTTCTTC.

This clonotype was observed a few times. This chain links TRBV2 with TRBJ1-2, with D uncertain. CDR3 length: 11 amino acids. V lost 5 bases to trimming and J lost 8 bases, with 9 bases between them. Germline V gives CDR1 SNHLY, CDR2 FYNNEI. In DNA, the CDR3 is TGTGCCAGCAGTACGGATGGCGGCTACACCTTC. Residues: CASSTDGGYTF. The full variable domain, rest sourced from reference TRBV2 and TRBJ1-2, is EPEVTQTPSHQVTQMGQEVILRCVPISNHLYFYWYRQILGQKVEFLVSFYNNEISEKSEIFDDQFSVERPDGSNFTLKIRSTKLEDSAMYFCASSTDGGYTFGSGTRLTVV.

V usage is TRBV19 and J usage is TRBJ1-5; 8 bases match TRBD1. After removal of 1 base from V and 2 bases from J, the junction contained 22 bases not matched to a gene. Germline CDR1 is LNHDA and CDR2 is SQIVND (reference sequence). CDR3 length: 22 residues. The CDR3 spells CASSIGVWGRGQGADGNQPQHF. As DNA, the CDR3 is TGTGCCAGTAGTATAGGTGTGTGGGGGCGCGGACAGGGCGCGGATGGCAATCAGCCCCAGCATTTT. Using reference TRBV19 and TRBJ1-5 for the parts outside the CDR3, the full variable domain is DGGITQSPKYLFRKEGQNVTLSCEQNLNHDAMYWYRQDPGQGLRLIYYSQIVNDFQKGDIAEGYSVSREKKESFPLTVTSAQKNPTAFYLCASSIGVWGRGQGADGNQPQHFGDGTRLSIL.